This passage covers 32 T cell receptor beta chains from one sample sequenced in a study of blood T cell repertoires in COVID-19. TCRdb keeps only in-frame clones here, not all; method: immunoSEQ multiplex PCR. The data show approximately 140,000 clones, almost 85% seen once. Sequencing was carried out using peripheral blood. These receptor sequences come from a human donor with acute or convalescent COVID-19. The donor label of this sample is uncertain.

The V call is TRBV7-9, the J call TRBJ2-5; the D gene is possibly TRBD2 (6 bases). The V and J ends lost 3 bases and 5 bases respectively, with 22 bases between them. The CDR3 sequence is 17 residues long. The germline CDR1 and CDR2 sequences are SEHNR and FQNEAQ (reference sequence). CDR3: CASSLPPGYGGGETQYF. Written as DNA, the CDR3 is TGTGCCAGCAGCTTGCCTCCGGGGTATGGAGGAGGGGAGACCCAGTACTTC.

CDR3 bases: TGTGCCAGCAAGAGAGGAGGGGGGGTATTAGGGACCCAGTACTTC. Protein: CASKRGGGVLGTQYF. This chain connects TRBV6-5 to TRBJ2-5; tentatively, D is TRBD2 (7 bases). V lost 7 bases, J lost 7 bases, and 22 bases lay in between. In germline, CDR1 is MNHEY, CDR2 SVGAGI. The CDR3 loop spans 15 amino acids.

This rearrangement joins TRBV30 to TRBJ1-6; D is possibly TRBD1 (6 bases). The CDR3 contains 13 residues. V shed 7 bases and J shed 5 bases, with 12 bases lying between them. Germline assignment: CDR1 GTSNPN and CDR2 SVGIG (reference sequence). CDR3 amino acids: CASRDTNNSPLHF. CDR3 DNA sequence: TGTGCCTCCCGGGACACCAATAATTCACCCCTCCACTTT.

The chain couples TRBV11-2 to TRBJ2-1; 9 nucleotides align to TRBD1. This CDR3 is 13 amino acids long. CDR1 and CDR2 from the germline V gene are SGHAT and FQNNGV. With V trimmed by 5 bases and J by 7 bases, 3 bases remained unmatched. The CDR3 DNA is TGTGCCAGCAGCCGGGACAGGGAAAATGAGCAGTTCTTC. Translated, it gives CASSRDRENEQFF.

The rearrangement links TRBV19 to TRBJ1-3; 7 bases are shared with TRBD1. The CDR3 loop spans 16 amino acids. Germline V lookup: CDR1 LNHDA, CDR2 SQIVND (reference sequence). The ends lost 5 bases at V and 3 bases at J; junction bases unmatched: 10. The CDR3: CASSPHSDRDGNTIYF. The CDR3 bases are TGTGCCAGTAGTCCCCATAGCGACAGGGATGGAAACACCATATATTTT.

Written as DNA, the CDR3 is TGCGCCAGCAGCCAGCACATATCACAGGTGAACACTGAAGCTTTCTTT. It yields the protein CASSQHISQVNTEAFF. The rearrangement joins TRBV5-1 to TRBJ1-1; possible D gene TRBD1, 5 bases. CDR3 length: 16 amino acids. Between the trimmed V and J ends, which lost 4 bases and 0 bases, there was a span of 16 bases. CDR1 and CDR2 from the germline V gene are SGHRS and YFSETQ.

This chain uses TRBV6-4 with TRBJ1-6, with 10 nucleotides matching TRBD1. The junction had 3 bases not matched to a gene; V was cut back by 3 bases and J by 4 bases. The CDR3 has 16 residues. CDR1 MRHNA and CDR2 SNTAGT come from the germline V gene. The CDR3 reads CASSEEGQGYNSPLHF. CDR3 sequence (DNA): TGTGCCAGCAGTGAAGAGGGACAGGGGTATAATTCACCCCTCCACTTT.

The table lists this clone with many counts. Other DNA sequences in this specimen translate into the identical CDR3. The chain employs TRBV5-6 and TRBJ1-2; tentative D call: TRBD1 (5 bases). The CDR3 length is 13 residues. V gave up 1 base and J gave up 6 bases, with 10 bases separating them. Per the germline V gene, CDR1 is SGHDT and CDR2 is YYEEEE. Here the CDR3 reads CASSLRQGDGYTF. In nucleotides, the CDR3 is TGTGCCAGCAGCTTGCGCCAGGGCGATGGCTACACCTTC.

With regard to this clone: Germline and junction disagree at one end, which may indicate a read error. The rearrangement uses TRBV10-3 and TRBJ1-1, with D possibly being TRBD1 (6 bases). The germline V gene encodes CDR1 ENHRY and CDR2 SYGVKD. This CDR3 is built from 14 residues. For the CDR3, the DNA is TGTGCCATCGGTACTCAGGGGACGAACGCTGAAGCTTTCTTT. Encoded protein: CAIGTQGTNAEAFF.

This clone was observed a single time. V is TRBV29-1 and J is TRBJ1-4; D call uncertain. Germline V lookup: CDR1 SQVTM, CDR2 ANQGSEA. The CDR3 runs to 13 residues. V lost 7 bases, J lost 5 bases, and 14 bases lay in between. This chain's CDR3 is CSALTGRNEKLFF. In nucleotides, the CDR3 is TGCAGCGCGTTAACCGGGAGAAATGAAAAACTGTTTTTT.

The chain recombines TRBV10-1 with TRBJ2-1; TRBD1 matches at 8 bases. The CDR3 has 15 amino acids. V was pared by 5 bases and J by 6 bases, with 9 bases of the junction left unmatched. From germline, CDR1 is WNHNN and CDR2 SYGVQD (reference sequence). The CDR3 bases are TGCGCCAGCAGTCCGACAGGGGAGGTTGGCAATGAGCAGTTCTTC. This encodes CASSPTGEVGNEQFF.

This chain joins TRBV5-6 and TRBJ2-3, with a tentative D call TRBD2 (6 bases). Germline V lookup: CDR1 SGHDT, CDR2 YYEEEE. Trimming shortened V by 0 bases and J by 5 bases, and 13 bases separated the two germline ends. The CDR3 runs 15 residues. CDR3 sequence: CASSLARVEGDTQYF. CDR3 bases: TGTGCCAGCAGCTTGGCACGGGTGGAGGGAGATACGCAGTATTTT.

The chain carries TRBV5-6 and TRBJ1-5; tentatively, D is TRBD1 (6 bases). V was trimmed by 6 bases and J by 3 bases, leaving 13 bases between them. CDR3 length equals 14 residues. Germline assignment: CDR1 SGHDT and CDR2 YYEEEE. The CDR3 spells CASNQQGYNQPQHF. CDR3 bases: TGTGCCAGCAACCAACAGGGATACAATCAGCCCCAGCATTTT.

This chain links TRBV19 with TRBJ2-7; TRBD1 aligns across 9 bases. J lost 0 bases, V lost 6 bases, and 3 bases had no gene match. Germline CDR1 reads LNHDA; CDR2 reads SQIVND (reference sequence). This CDR3 has 14 amino acids. The CDR3 DNA reads TGTGCCAGTAGCCGGGACAGGGACTCCTACGAGCAGTACTTC. Translating gives CASSRDRDSYEQYF.

DNA of the CDR3: TGTGCCATTGCCGATTCGGGCCCCGGGAGAAACACCATATATTTT. Encoded protein: CAIADSGPGRNTIYF. The chain joins TRBV10-3 to TRBJ1-3, with unresolved D. The germline gives CDR1 ENHRY, CDR2 SYGVKD. The length of the CDR3 is 15 residues. V was clipped by 9 bases and J by 5 bases, with 20 bases between them.

The chain is built from TRBV4-2 and TRBJ2-5; tentatively, D is TRBD1 (6 bases). The CDR3 length is 14 residues. CDR1 LGHNA and CDR2 YNFKEQ come from the germline V gene. V gave up 1 base and J gave up 7 bases, with 13 bases separating them. The DNA of the CDR3 is TGTGCCAGCAGCCAAGGTGAACCCAGGGGGACCCAGTACTTC. Its translation: CASSQGEPRGTQYF.

This chain's CDR3 is CASSSNPAGSSNEQFF. DNA of the CDR3: TGTGCCAGCTCATCTAACCCAGCGGGCTCCTCGAATGAGCAGTTCTTC. The rearrangement links TRBV18 to TRBJ2-1; TRBD2 might be the D (6 bases). This CDR3 is built from 16 residues. The germline gives CDR1 KGHSH, CDR2 LQKENI. With 5 bases removed from V and 7 bases from J, the gap between germline ends came to 21 bases.

The chain is built from TRBV10-3 and TRBJ2-1; maybe TRBD2 (6 bases). V dropped 3 bases and J dropped 4 bases, with 10 bases sitting between them. The CDR3 is 14 amino acids. Germline V gene data show CDR1 as ENHRY and CDR2 as SYGVKD. The CDR3 nucleotides are TGTGCCATCAGTGACCCGGGACTTTACAATGAGCAGTTCTTC. Protein: CAISDPGLYNEQFF.

This chain joins TRBV13 and TRBJ2-3, with D perhaps TRBD1 (5 bases). Germline CDR1 and CDR2: PRHDT and FYEKMQ (reference sequence). The CDR3 runs to 14 residues. With 8 bases removed from V and 6 bases from J, the gap between germline ends came to 18 bases. This CDR3 reads CASARRVGEDTQYF. The CDR3 DNA is TGTGCCAGCGCTCGCAGGGTCGGTGAGGATACGCAGTATTTT.

The chain joins TRBV3-1 (or the pseudogene TRBV3-2) to TRBJ2-1; the match to TRBD2 covers 13 bases. Trimming at V came to 3 bases and at J to 7 bases, leaving 6 bases not matched to a gene. The germline gives CDR1 LGHDT, CDR2 YNNKEL (reference sequence). CDR3 size: 16 residues. The CDR3 DNA reads TGTGCCAGCAGCCACCTGACTAGCGGGGGGCTGAATGAGCAGTTCTTC. This gives the protein CASSHLTSGGLNEQFF.

This clone was observed a single time. J is TRBJ1-2 and V is TRBV10-3; D call uncertain. CDR3 size: 11 residues. Per germline, CDR1 ENHRY and CDR2 SYGVKD. The germline V and J ends were trimmed by 4 bases and 2 bases, with 2 bases remaining between them. This chain's CDR3 is CAISVNYGYTF. In DNA, the CDR3 is TGTGCCATCAGTGTAAACTATGGCTACACCTTC.

This rearrangement joins TRBV12-1 to TRBJ1-4. TRBV12-1 represents a pseudogene. This CDR3 is 17 amino acids long. The CDR3 nucleotides read TGTGCCAGCACCCAGCGCACCAGAGGAGCAACTAATGAAAAACTGTTTTTT. Translating it yields CASTQRTRGATNEKLFF.

The J gene is TRBJ1-1, the V gene TRBV6-5; D may be TRBD1 (5 bases). Germline V lookup: CDR1 MNHEY, CDR2 SVGAGI. V lost 10 bases to trimming and J lost 6 bases, with 18 bases between them. This CDR3 is built from 13 residues. CDR3 region: CAISEGAPAEAFF. The CDR3 DNA sequence: TGTGCCATCTCCGAAGGGGCCCCTGCTGAAGCTTTCTTT.

As DNA, the CDR3 is TGTGCCAGTAGTATACAGTTTAGCAATCAGCCCCAGCATTTT. Translation: CASSIQFSNQPQHF. V usage is TRBV19 and J usage is TRBJ1-5; D is unresolved. CDR1 and CDR2 from the germline V gene are LNHDA and SQIVND (reference sequence). CDR3 length: 14 residues. Trimming took 2 bases from V and 0 from J, leaving 5 bases between them. Using reference TRBV19 and TRBJ1-5 for the parts outside the CDR3, the full variable domain is DGGITQSPKYLFRKEGQNVTLSCEQNLNHDAMYWYRQDPGQGLRLIYYSQIVNDFQKGDIAEGYSVSREKKESFPLTVTSAQKNPTAFYLCASSIQFSNQPQHFGDGTRLSIL.

This chain uses TRBV7-9 with TRBJ2-3, with D tentatively TRBD2 (6 bases). Per the germline V gene, CDR1 is SEHNR and CDR2 is FQNEAQ (reference sequence). The CDR3 sequence is 15 residues long. The V end was cut by 2 bases, the J end by 2 bases, with 11 bases between. In DNA, the CDR3 is TGTGCCAGCAGCTTACCCAGCGGGCCCACAGATACGCAGTATTTT. Translated, it gives CASSLPSGPTDTQYF.

The chain carries TRBV7-8 and TRBJ1-5; perhaps TRBD1 as D (5 bases). V was pared by 3 bases and J by 4 bases, with 16 bases between. Germline V gene data show CDR1 as SGHVS and CDR2 as FQNEAQ. CDR3 length: 16 amino acids. In DNA, the CDR3 is TGTGCCAGCAGCTTTGGACGGCAGGGAAGAAATCAGCCCCAGCATTTT. Protein sequence: CASSFGRQGRNQPQHF.

The rearrangement links TRBV7-2 to TRBJ1-5, with 8 nucleotides matching TRBD1. The germline gives CDR1 SGHTA, CDR2 FQGNSA. After removal of 1 base from V and 2 bases from J, the junction contained 1 base not matched to a gene. The CDR3 is made up of 15 amino acids. The CDR3 spells CASSLDRGGNQPQHF. DNA for the CDR3: TGTGCCAGCAGCTTAGACAGGGGGGGCAATCAGCCCCAGCATTTT.

This clone was found once. The chain couples TRBV19 to TRBJ2-2; tentatively, D is TRBD1 (6 bases). This CDR3 has 14 residues. Deletions cut 6 bases from V and 4 bases from J, with 12 bases between. Germline V gives CDR1 LNHDA, CDR2 SQIVND (reference sequence). The CDR3 DNA reads as TGTGCCAGTAGACAGGGTGGTGGCACCGGGGAGCTGTTTTTT. Its protein product is CASRQGGGTGELFF.

The V gene is TRBV25-1, the J gene TRBJ1-6; 7 nucleotides match TRBD1. V was clipped by 8 bases and J by 4 bases; unmatched bases: 5. Germline values: CDR1 MGHDK, CDR2 SYGVNS. The CDR3 covers 14 residues. This CDR3 is CASRGTAYNSPLHF. The CDR3 DNA reads TGTGCCAGCCGGGGGACAGCTTATAATTCACCCCTCCACTTT.

The chain carries TRBV27 and TRBJ1-5, with D possibly TRBD1 on 5 matching bases. V was shortened by 0 bases and J by 5 bases, with 14 bases between the two germline ends. Germline lookup yields CDR1 MNHEY and CDR2 SMNVEV (reference sequence). The CDR3 extends over 16 amino acids. DNA of the CDR3: TGTGCCAGCAGTTTATCGTCCGGGGGAATCGATCAGCCCCAGCATTTT. It translates to CASSLSSGGIDQPQHF.

The chain joins TRBV4-3 to TRBJ2-3; the D gene is possibly TRBD2 (5 bases). This CDR3 spans 16 amino acids. V lost 3 bases to trimming and J lost 7 bases, with 20 bases between them. The germline V gene encodes CDR1 LGHNA and CDR2 YSLEER. The CDR3 DNA sequence: TGCGCCAGCAGCCACTACACCCGTTCCGGGGAGAATACGCAGTATTTT. It is translated as CASSHYTRSGENTQYF.

The chain couples TRBV28 to TRBJ2-7; D uncertain. The germline gives CDR1 MDHEN, CDR2 SYDVKM. This CDR3 has 14 amino acids. The ends were cut back, 6 bases at V and 0 bases at J, with 12 bases in the middle. The CDR3 bases are TGTGCCAGCAGACAGTATACAAGCTCCTACGAGCAGTACTTC. Amino acids: CASRQYTSSYEQYF.